The rows below give T cell receptor beta chains drawn from one sample of a study of T cell repertoires in cytomegalovirus infection. One entry per CDR3 protein results from TCRdb running MiXCR on the reads. Among a few hundred thousand distinct CDR3 sequences listed, approximately 22% were seen once. Their specific antigens are unknown. The sample in question was cultured PBMCs, obtained from culture after CMV antigen stimulation. The receptors stem from a human donor in good health (CMV status not recorded). Some clones in this sample may be carry-over from other donors' samples. Each CDR3 is given with its conserved first and last residue. The D gene is left open where the match is weak. The size field is filled for only some rows; it gives once, few, many or a size class.

TGTGCCAGCAGCTTAGGACTAGTAGGATTGGAGACCCAGTACTTC | CASSLGLVGLETQYF | . | TRBJ2-5 | many | TRBV7-2
TGTGCCAGCAGTTTCTCGGACAGCACAGATACGCAGTATTTT | CASSFSDSTDTQYF | . | TRBJ2-3 | few | TRBV28
TGCGCCAGCAGCCAAGGACGCGGGACAGGGAGGCGAGAGACCCAGTACTTC | CASSQGRGTGRRETQYF | TRBD1 | TRBJ2-5 | . | TRBV4-1
TGTGCCAGCAGCGGATGGGACACCCAGGGGACTGGGGCCAACGTCCTGACTTTC | CASSGWDTQGTGANVLTF | . | TRBJ2-6 | many | TRBV11-3
TGTGCCAGCAGCTTAGTGGCTAGCGGGGACTACAATGAGCAGTTCTTC | CASSLVASGDYNEQFF | TRBD2 | TRBJ2-1 | . | TRBV11-2
TGCGCCAGCAGCCAAGACCTCCAGGGTGAAAAGCATTTT | CASSQDLQGEKHF | . | TRBJ1-5 | . | TRBV4-1
TGTGCCAGCAACCTCCAAGGGGACAGGGACAATGAGCAGTTCTTC | CASNLQGDRDNEQFF | TRBD1 | TRBJ2-1 | few | TRBV9
TGTGCCAGCAGCTTCGGGTGGATAGGCACTGAAGCTTTCTTT | CASSFGWIGTEAFF | . | TRBJ1-1 | many | TRBV7-2
TGTGCCAGTAGTCCCCGTCATGGGGCCCTCGGGTACACAGATACGCAGTATTTT | CASSPRHGALGYTDTQYF | . | TRBJ2-3 | few | TRBV19
TGTGCCAGCAGTCCGAAGGTTTCTGGGGCCAACGTCCTGACTTTC | CASSPKVSGANVLTF | . | TRBJ2-6 | . | TRBV2
TGTGCCAGCAGCGGACTAGCGGGAGTCAATGAGCAGTTCTTC | CASSGLAGVNEQFF | TRBD2 | TRBJ2-1 | few | TRBV9
TGTGCCAGCAGCGCCCGGGGGGCGCCCGGGGAGACCCAGTACTTC | CASSARGAPGETQYF | . | TRBJ2-5 | many | TRBV7-2
TGTGCCGCGACCTCCGGACAGGGCAACAATGAGCAGTTCTTC | CAATSGQGNNEQFF | TRBD1 | TRBJ2-1 | few | TRBV12-3/TRBV12-4
TGTGCCAGCAGTGAAGTAGGGGGCCAGTACAATGAGCAGTTCTTC | CASSEVGGQYNEQFF | TRBD1 | TRBJ2-1 | . | TRBV25-1
TGTGCCAGCAGCTTAGGTCTGGAGTTAGACGAGCAGTACTTC | CASSLGLELDEQYF | . | TRBJ2-7 | few | TRBV7-8
TGCGCCAGCAGTGAGCGAGGCAATGAGCAGTTCTTC | CASSERGNEQFF | . | TRBJ2-1 | many | TRBV10-1
TGTGCCAGCAGCTTGGAGTCGGGTACCGGCTACACCTTC | CASSLESGTGYTF | . | TRBJ1-2 | . | TRBV13
TGTGCCAGCAGGAAACGGGACAGGGGTTGGCAGACCCAGTACTTC | CASRKRDRGWQTQYF | TRBD1 | TRBJ2-5 | once | TRBV6-8
TGTGCCAGCAGCCCCAATAGGGGATGGTATGGCTACACCTTC | CASSPNRGWYGYTF | . | TRBJ1-2 | few | TRBV6-1
TGTGCCAGCAGCCGTAGCGGGAGTAGCTACAATGAGCAGTTCTTC | CASSRSGSSYNEQFF | TRBD2 | TRBJ2-1 | many | TRBV11-3
TGTGCCAGCAGCTCCCCCGGGACAGGTAACTCCTACGAGCAGTACTTC | CASSSPGTGNSYEQYF | TRBD1 | TRBJ2-7 | many | TRBV7-6
TGTGCCAGCAGCGTGGGCCCGGACATCTCTGGAAACACCATATATTTT | CASSVGPDISGNTIYF | . | TRBJ1-3 | few | TRBV9
TGTGCCAGCTCACCACTAAGCGGGAGTGGCCATGAGCAGTTCTTC | CASSPLSGSGHEQFF | TRBD2 | TRBJ2-1 | few | TRBV18
TGTGCCAGCAGCCAACAAACCCGAGGACATAACACAGATACGCAGTATTTT | CASSQQTRGHNTDTQYF | . | TRBJ2-3 | few | TRBV7-8